The rows below give T cell receptor beta chains drawn from one sample of a study of shared clonotypes between healthy human individuals. Here immunoSEQ multiplex PCR was the method, and the copy in TCRdb shows in-frame clones only, minus some. The profile shows some 1 million clones, about 75% of them singletons. Sample: memory CD4+ T cells sorted from blood. The receptors stem from a man between 18 and 35 years old in good health. Both conserved end residues are part of each CDR3. Fields, in order: J gene, D gene, clone size, V gene, CDR3 DNA, CDR3 protein. D genes are given only for firm matches. A clone size is listed for some rows: how often the clone was seen (once, few, many), or a class if it is expanded.

TRBJ2-3 - - TRBV30 TGTGCCTGGACCCGGGGATCGACAGATACGCAGTATTTT CAWTRGSTDTQYF
TRBJ2-7 TRBD2 once TRBV15 TGTGCCACCAGCAGAGATTTTCCTAGCGGGAGCTACGAGCAGTACTTC CATSRDFPSGSYEQYF
TRBJ1-5 - - TRBV6-1 TGTGCCAGCAGTGAAGGGGGGGGGCCCAATCAGCCCCAGCATTTT CASSEGGGPNQPQHF
TRBJ1-1 - - TRBV21-1 TGTGCCAGCAGCGAAATAAACAGGGGGAACACTGAAGCTTTCTTT CASSEINRGNTEAFF
TRBJ1-6 - many TRBV9 TGTGCCAGCAGCGTAGGGGTGGGCAATTCACCCCTCCACTTT CASSVGVGNSPLHF
TRBJ1-1 - - TRBV19 TGTGCCAGTAGTACACAGAGGAACACTGAAGCTTTCTTT CASSTQRNTEAFF
TRBJ1-1 - - TRBV29-1 TGCAGCGTTGAAGAGTTGCGCAACACTGAAGCTTTCTTT CSVEELRNTEAFF
TRBJ2-7 TRBD1 - TRBV7-6 TGTGCCAGCAGCTTAGTTATCCCGGGACAGGGCTCCTACGAGCAGTACTTC CASSLVIPGQGSYEQYF
TRBJ2-3 - once TRBV6-6 TGTGCCAGCAGTGAGTACCGCACAGATACGCAGTATTTT CASSEYRTDTQYF
TRBJ2-3 - - TRBV5-6 TGTGCCAGCAGCTTGGCCAGCGGAGGTCGGGGGAAGACCCCGCAGTATTTT CASSLASGGRGKTPQYF
TRBJ2-2 - - TRBV6-1 TGTGCCAGCAGTGAAGCAGGTGGGACATTGAACACCGGGGAGCTGTTTTTT CASSEAGGTLNTGELFF
TRBJ2-7 - - TRBV7-2 TGTGCCAGCAGCCCAACTGGATACGAGCAGTACTTC CASSPTGYEQYF
TRBJ1-2 - - TRBV5-4 TGTGCCAGCAGCAAGTTGAGGGGGAGCGGGGATATGAGTTGGAATGGCTACACCTTC CASSKLRGSGDMSWNGYTF
TRBJ1-6 - - TRBV12-1 TGTGCCAGCAGCTTTAATGGACTCACGGGTTCACCCCTCCACTTT CASSFNGLTGSPLHF
TRBJ2-5 - - TRBV11-1 TGTGCCAGCAGCTTAGCTGGGGGGGGCCGGGAGACCCAGTACTTC CASSLAGGGRETQYF
TRBJ2-7 TRBD1 - TRBV7-2 TGTGCCAGCAGCGGAAACAACAGGGGCGAGCAGTACTTC CASSGNNRGEQYF
TRBJ2-7 TRBD2 - TRBV13 TGTGCCAGCAGCCCCAGGGCAGCGCTAGCGGGGGTGACCTACGAGCAGTACTTC CASSPRAALAGVTYEQYF
TRBJ1-1 - - TRBV7-9 TGTGCCAGCAGCTTGTCGTGGACTGAAGCTTTCTTT CASSLSWTEAFF
TRBJ2-7 TRBD1 - TRBV19 TGTGCCAGTAGTATAGATCCGAGAGGGGGCGTTAAGAAGCAGTACTTC CASSIDPRGGVKKQYF
TRBJ2-3 - - TRBV7-2 TGTGCCAGCAGCTTAGCCACAGTTGCAGATACGCAGTATTTT CASSLATVADTQYF
TRBJ2-3 - once TRBV9 TGTGCCAGCAGCGTAGTTGGGAAGAGGACAGATACGCAGTATTTT CASSVVGKRTDTQYF
TRBJ2-1 TRBD2 - TRBV9 TGTGCCAGCAGCACGAGCCGGGGACTAGCAGGAAATGAGCAGTTCTTC CASSTSRGLAGNEQFF
TRBJ2-2 - - TRBV12-5 TGTGCTAGTGGTTTGGGGGACACCGGGGAGCTGTTTTTT CASGLGDTGELFF
TRBJ2-3 TRBD2 - TRBV18 TGTGCCAGCTCACCACCCGGACTAGCGGGGGGGACAGATACGCAGTATTTT CASSPPGLAGGTDTQYF
TRBJ1-2 TRBD1 - TRBV6-1 TGTGCCAGCAGGGGGGACAGGGGGCATTCGGATGGCTACACCTTC CASRGDRGHSDGYTF
TRBJ1-2 - - TRBV29-1 TGCAGCGTTGGGGGTTTCGAGGGCTACACCTTC CSVGGFEGYTF
TRBJ1-5 - few TRBV6-1 TGTGCCAGCAGTGGCGACAATCAGCCCCAGCATTTT CASSGDNQPQHF
TRBJ1-2 - - TRBV7-9 TGTGCCAGCAGCCCAGGCGCCTCTCTAGGCTATGGCTACACCTTC CASSPGASLGYGYTF